This T cell receptor beta chain is drawn from a study of T cells expressing NK-cell markers. CDR3 size: 14 residues. Germline V gene lookup returns CDR1 MNHNS and CDR2 SASEGT. TCRdb reprocessed the 5' RACE reads; each CDR3 protein has one entry and no DNA is given. This sample's clone table lists roughly 350,000 distinct CDR3 sequences. This clonotype was sampled from a man aged 18 to 69 in good health. The rearrangement joins TRBV6-1 to TRBJ2-5; as DNA is missing, the TRBD1 call by TCRdb cannot be tested. The sample was blood T cells: a sorted CD56 or NKG2C T cell subset, CD4+ or CD8+ T cells, or bulk PBMC T cells (not recorded which). The CDR3 loop is CASSAPGAPVTQYF.